This T cell receptor beta chain derives from a study of T cells after yellow fever vaccination. Study summary: Each low-cell-number fraction was prepared by means of SMART-Seq v4 Ultra Low Input.

UMIs and a universal primer site were added when TCR cDNA was made by 5'RACE template switching. TCRdb reanalysed the 5' RACE reads using MiXCR and keeps one entry per CDR3 protein. The sample comprises 300,000 to 400,000 distinct CDR3 sequences, around 3.9% of which are singletons, and around 24% rests with the top ten. The CDR3 is 15 amino acids. J was trimmed by 1 base and V by 5 bases; bases with no gene match: 7. CDR1 is LNHDA, CDR2 SQIVND, per germline (reference sequence). Whole-study findings and limits: Contaminating bulk clonotypes could be abundant in FACS-sorted repertoires. Secondary responses were weaker yet peaked faster, day 5 versus 15.

This clonotype was counted a few times. Its antigen is not known. The V and J genes are TRBV19 and TRBJ2-5; 7 positions agree with TRBD1. The sequence derives from a young man who received the YFV17D yellow fever vaccine. Material: PBMCs, obtained 5 days after the yellow fever booster vaccination. CDR3 sequence reads: CASSPGQQTQETQYF. CDR3 nucleotide sequence: TGTGCCAGTAGTCCGGGACAGCAGACCCAAGAGACCCAGTACTTC.